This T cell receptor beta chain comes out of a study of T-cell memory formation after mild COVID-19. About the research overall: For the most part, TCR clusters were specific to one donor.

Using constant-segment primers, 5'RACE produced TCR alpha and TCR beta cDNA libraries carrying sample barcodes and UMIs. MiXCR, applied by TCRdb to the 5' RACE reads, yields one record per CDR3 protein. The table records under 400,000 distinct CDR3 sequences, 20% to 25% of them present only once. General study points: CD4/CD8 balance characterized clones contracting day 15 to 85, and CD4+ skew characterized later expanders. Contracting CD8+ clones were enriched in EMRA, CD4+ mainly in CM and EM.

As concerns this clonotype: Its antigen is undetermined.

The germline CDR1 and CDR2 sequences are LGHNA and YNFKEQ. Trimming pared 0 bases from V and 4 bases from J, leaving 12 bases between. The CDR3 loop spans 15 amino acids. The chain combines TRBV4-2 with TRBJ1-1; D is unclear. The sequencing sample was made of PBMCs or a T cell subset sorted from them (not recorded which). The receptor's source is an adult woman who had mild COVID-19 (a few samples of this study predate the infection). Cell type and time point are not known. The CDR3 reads CASSQDPLQSTEAFF. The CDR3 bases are TGTGCCAGCAGCCAAGATCCATTGCAGTCCACTGAAGCTTTCTTT.